This is a list of T cell receptor beta chains from one sample in a study of blood T cell repertoires in COVID-19. Clones were sequenced by immunoSEQ multiplex PCR, and TCRdb holds only the in-frame ones, with some missing. The data show 200,000 to 300,000 clones, nearly 90% seen once. The specimen was peripheral blood. The receptors were gathered from a man younger than 35 with active or convalescent COVID-19. Both conserved end residues are part of each CDR3. D genes are given only for firm matches. Clone size, where shown, is once, few, many, or a class for clones that have expanded.

D gene: NA
J gene: TRBJ1-5
clone size: few
V gene: TRBV28
CDR3 DNA: TGTGCCAGCAACTCCGGCAATCAGCCCCAGCATTTT
CDR3 protein: CASNSGNQPQHF

D gene: NA
J gene: TRBJ1-2
clone size: NA
V gene: TRBV30
CDR3 DNA: TGTGCCTGGAGACAGATAAACTATGGCTACACCTTC
CDR3 protein: CAWRQINYGYTF

D gene: NA
J gene: TRBJ2-5
clone size: once
V gene: TRBV19
CDR3 DNA: TGTGCCAGTAGTATAGTAGGAGGGTACCAAGAGACCCAGTACTTC
CDR3 protein: CASSIVGGYQETQYF

D gene: NA
J gene: TRBJ1-1
clone size: NA
V gene: TRBV18
CDR3 DNA: TGTGCCAGCTCACCAGGTGTCAGTGAAGCTTTCTTT
CDR3 protein: CASSPGVSEAFF

D gene: NA
J gene: TRBJ2-3
clone size: once
V gene: TRBV29-1
CDR3 DNA: TGCAGCGTTGAAGACCAACTAGTAATGGAAACAGATACGCAGTATTTT
CDR3 protein: CSVEDQLVMETDTQYF

D gene: NA
J gene: TRBJ1-2
clone size: NA
V gene: TRBV5-1
CDR3 DNA: TGCGCCAGCAGCTTGGGGGGTCCACAACAGGTATCCTATGGCTACACCTTC
CDR3 protein: CASSLGGPQQVSYGYTF

D gene: NA
J gene: TRBJ1-1
clone size: NA
V gene: TRBV7-9
CDR3 DNA: TGTGCCAGCAGCTTACAGGGGTTAAACACTGAAGCTTTCTTT
CDR3 protein: CASSLQGLNTEAFF

D gene: NA
J gene: TRBJ2-1
clone size: NA
V gene: TRBV5-1
CDR3 DNA: TGCGCCAGCAGCTTGGAGGTGGCGTTTGGAGGCAATGAGCAGTTCTTC
CDR3 protein: CASSLEVAFGGNEQFF

D gene: NA
J gene: TRBJ2-3
clone size: NA
V gene: TRBV30
CDR3 DNA: TGTGCCTGGAGGGCGGGGTCCACAGATACGCAGTATTTT
CDR3 protein: CAWRAGSTDTQYF

D gene: TRBD1
J gene: TRBJ1-2
clone size: NA
V gene: TRBV19
CDR3 DNA: TGTGCCAGTAGTACGGGACAGGGGGCGCCGGTGCTTCTTTACACCTTC
CDR3 protein: CASSTGQGAPVLLYTF

D gene: TRBD1
J gene: TRBJ2-3
clone size: once
V gene: TRBV5-4
CDR3 DNA: TGTGCCAGCAGCTCTGGACAGGGATCAGATACGCAGTATTTT
CDR3 protein: CASSSGQGSDTQYF

D gene: NA
J gene: TRBJ2-7
clone size: once
V gene: TRBV5-1
CDR3 DNA: TGCGCCAGCAGCCCAACTATCGGGAACGAGCAGTACTTC
CDR3 protein: CASSPTIGNEQYF

D gene: NA
J gene: TRBJ2-1
clone size: NA
V gene: TRBV7-3
CDR3 DNA: TGTGCCAGCAGCTTAATGTCCGGGGGAGGTGAGCAGTTCTTC
CDR3 protein: CASSLMSGGGEQFF

D gene: TRBD1
J gene: TRBJ1-2
clone size: NA
V gene: TRBV5-1
CDR3 DNA: TGCGCCAGCAGCTTGGAGCCCCCGGGACAGAACTATGGCTACACCTTC
CDR3 protein: CASSLEPPGQNYGYTF

D gene: NA
J gene: TRBJ2-4
clone size: NA
V gene: TRBV4-2
CDR3 DNA: TGTGCCAGCAGCCAAGCGGTCGAAAACATTCAGTACTTC
CDR3 protein: CASSQAVENIQYF

D gene: NA
J gene: TRBJ1-5
clone size: NA
V gene: TRBV4-1
CDR3 DNA: TGCGCCAGCAGCCAAGAGGACCTAACAGGGAATGGCCTCAATCAGCCCCAGCATTTT
CDR3 protein: CASSQEDLTGNGLNQPQHF

D gene: TRBD1
J gene: TRBJ2-5
clone size: NA
V gene: TRBV16
CDR3 DNA: TGTGCCAGCAGCCGACAGGGGCGGACAGAGACCCAGTACTTC
CDR3 protein: CASSRQGRTETQYF

D gene: NA
J gene: TRBJ2-7
clone size: few
V gene: TRBV10-1
CDR3 DNA: TGCGCCAGCAGCGGAGGGACCGAGCAGTACTTC
CDR3 protein: CASSGGTEQYF

D gene: NA
J gene: TRBJ1-3
clone size: NA
V gene: TRBV6-6
CDR3 DNA: TGTGCCAGCAGCTCCGCCCAGGGGACAGGAAACACCATATATTTT
CDR3 protein: CASSSAQGTGNTIYF

D gene: NA
J gene: TRBJ1-1
clone size: NA
V gene: TRBV6-5
CDR3 DNA: TGTGCCAGCACCCATGATAATCGGGGGGGCACTGAAGCTTTCTTT
CDR3 protein: CASTHDNRGGTEAFF

D gene: TRBD2
J gene: TRBJ2-2
clone size: NA
V gene: TRBV6-2/TRBV6-3
CDR3 DNA: TGTGCCAGCAGTCGACTAGCAGTTGGGGAGCTGTTTTTT
CDR3 protein: CASSRLAVGELFF

D gene: NA
J gene: TRBJ1-5
clone size: NA
V gene: TRBV11-2
CDR3 DNA: TGTGCCAGCAGCTTATATAGCAATCAGCCCCAGCATTTT
CDR3 protein: CASSLYSNQPQHF

D gene: NA
J gene: TRBJ2-3
clone size: NA
V gene: TRBV7-8
CDR3 DNA: TGTGCCAGCAGCCCTAGACAATCCGGAGGCACGCAGTATTTT
CDR3 protein: CASSPRQSGGTQYF

D gene: NA
J gene: TRBJ2-1
clone size: NA
V gene: TRBV9
CDR3 DNA: TGTGCCAGCAGCCCTCGGGTTGACTACCCTTACAATGAGCAGTTCTTC
CDR3 protein: CASSPRVDYPYNEQFF

D gene: TRBD2
J gene: TRBJ2-7
clone size: NA
V gene: TRBV30
CDR3 DNA: TGTGCCTGGAGCCCAAAACTTAGCGGGAGGCATCGTGGGTACTTC
CDR3 protein: CAWSPKLSGRHRGYF

D gene: NA
J gene: TRBJ2-7
clone size: NA
V gene: TRBV13
CDR3 DNA: TGTGCCAGCACAAAAGGCCGACAGTCTCGCCCAAACTACGAGCAGTACTTC
CDR3 protein: CASTKGRQSRPNYEQYF

D gene: NA
J gene: TRBJ1-5
clone size: NA
V gene: TRBV28
CDR3 DNA: TGTGCCAGCAACGGGGAGGGGGAGTACCATCAGCCCCAGCATTTT
CDR3 protein: CASNGEGEYHQPQHF

D gene: TRBD2
J gene: TRBJ2-7
clone size: NA
V gene: TRBV5-6
CDR3 DNA: TGTGCCAGCAGCTCGGTAGCGGGAGTGTTCTACGAGCAGTACTTC
CDR3 protein: CASSSVAGVFYEQYF

D gene: NA
J gene: TRBJ1-1
clone size: NA
V gene: TRBV6-5
CDR3 DNA: TGTGCCAGCAGTCCTACCGGCGGAGTTGCGACTGAAGCTTTCTTT
CDR3 protein: CASSPTGGVATEAFF

D gene: NA
J gene: TRBJ1-1
clone size: NA
V gene: TRBV7-9
CDR3 DNA: TGTGCCAGCAGCCTACGACAGGCGGACACTGAAGCTTTCTTT
CDR3 protein: CASSLRQADTEAFF

D gene: NA
J gene: TRBJ1-2
clone size: NA
V gene: TRBV9
CDR3 DNA: TGTGCCAGCACCGGTACAGGGTCGGGAGGCTACACCTTC
CDR3 protein: CASTGTGSGGYTF

D gene: NA
J gene: TRBJ1-3
clone size: once
V gene: TRBV7-2
CDR3 DNA: TGTGCCAGCAGCCCTCCAGGGGACCTCTCTGGAAACACCATATATTTT
CDR3 protein: CASSPPGDLSGNTIYF

D gene: NA
J gene: TRBJ1-1
clone size: NA
V gene: TRBV24-1
CDR3 DNA: TGTGCCGCCGGAGGGGCCCGGGGAGACACTGAAGCTTTCTTT
CDR3 protein: CAAGGARGDTEAFF

D gene: TRBD2
J gene: TRBJ2-3
clone size: NA
V gene: TRBV6-5
CDR3 DNA: TGTGCCAGCAGTTGGGGACTAGCGGGGCCCACAGATACGCAGTATTTT
CDR3 protein: CASSWGLAGPTDTQYF

D gene: NA
J gene: TRBJ2-5
clone size: NA
V gene: TRBV11-2
CDR3 DNA: TGTGCCACAGGGATTTCGGAGGAGACCCAGTACTTC
CDR3 protein: CATGISEETQYF

D gene: TRBD1
J gene: TRBJ1-5
clone size: few
V gene: TRBV28
CDR3 DNA: TGTGCCAGCAGCAGCCGGACAGGCCTAACCGGGCCCCAGCATTTT
CDR3 protein: CASSSRTGLTGPQHF

D gene: TRBD2
J gene: TRBJ2-5
clone size: NA
V gene: TRBV18
CDR3 DNA: TGTGCCAGCTCACCACGGGCCACGGGACTAGCACCGGAGACCCAGTACTTC
CDR3 protein: CASSPRATGLAPETQYF

D gene: TRBD2
J gene: TRBJ2-2
clone size: NA
V gene: TRBV29-1
CDR3 DNA: TGCAGCGTTGAGTCAGCGGGGGGACACACCGGGGAGCTGTTTTTT
CDR3 protein: CSVESAGGHTGELFF

D gene: NA
J gene: TRBJ1-1
clone size: NA
V gene: TRBV29-1
CDR3 DNA: TGCAGCGCCTGGGACACTCCGAACACTGAAGCTTTCTTT
CDR3 protein: CSAWDTPNTEAFF

D gene: NA
J gene: TRBJ1-5
clone size: NA
V gene: TRBV28
CDR3 DNA: TGTGCCAGCAGTTTAGTTAGGGGCCCGGTCCAGCCCCAGCATTTT
CDR3 protein: CASSLVRGPVQPQHF